The 20 T cell receptor beta chains presented below share a single source sample, sequenced in a study of blood T cell repertoires in COVID-19. Measured with immunoSEQ multiplex PCR; TCRdb has only the in-frame clones, and not every one. The sample yields about 19,000 clones, 85% to 90% seen once. Source material: peripheral blood. All receptors derive from a human donor in a cohort sampled during active COVID-19.

This chain links TRBV19 with TRBJ2-1, with 10 bases that match TRBD2. Germline V CDR1 and CDR2: LNHDA, SQIVND (reference sequence). The CDR3 spans 15 residues. V dropped 6 bases and J dropped 0; count of bases not matched to a gene: 2. CDR3 nucleotides: TGTGCCAGTAGCCCTAGCGGGAGCTCCTACAATGAGCAGTTCTTC. It yields the protein CASSPSGSSYNEQFF.

This clone has a handful of counts. This rearrangement joins TRBV6-5 to TRBJ1-5; 7 bases are a match to TRBD1. The V and J ends lost 3 bases and 4 bases, in that order; junction bases with no gene match: 3. The CDR3 length is 14 residues. Germline V gene sequence: CDR1 MNHEY, CDR2 SVGAGI. The DNA for the CDR3 is TGTGCCAGCAGTTATAGGACAGGAAATCAGCCCCAGCATTTT. This gives the protein CASSYRTGNQPQHF.

The chain is built from TRBV2 and TRBJ2-1, with D tentatively TRBD2 (6 bases). CDR3 size: 16 residues. Trimming cost V 7 bases and J 8 bases, with 24 bases left between them. Germline CDR1 reads SNHLY; CDR2 reads FYNNEI. Here the CDR3 reads CASTLTLGTEGDEQFF. CDR3 DNA sequence: TGTGCCAGCACCTTGACTCTTGGGACGGAGGGCGATGAGCAGTTCTTC.

The rearrangement uses TRBV27 and TRBJ2-7, with D hard to call. Trimming shortened V by 3 bases and J by 0 bases, and 9 bases separated the two germline ends. Germline V gives CDR1 MNHEY, CDR2 SMNVEV (reference sequence). CDR3 length: 14 amino acids. CDR3 DNA sequence: TGTGCCAGCAGTTTTAGTCGGAGCTCCTACGAGCAGTACTTC. It translates to CASSFSRSSYEQYF.

The J gene is TRBJ1-1, the V gene TRBV6-1; TRBD1 aligns across 7 bases. CDR3 length equals 17 residues. The germline gives CDR1 MNHNS, CDR2 SASEGT. The V and J ends lost 1 base and 1 base, in that order; junction bases with no gene match: 9. The CDR3 DNA follows: TGTGCCAGCAGTGAAGAGTCAGGGGGTAGAACGAACACTGAAGCTTTCTTT. It specifies CASSEESGGRTNTEAFF.

V and J are TRBV7-2 and TRBJ2-7; maybe TRBD2 (5 bases). Trimming pared 1 base from V and 0 bases from J, leaving 10 bases between. The CDR3 extends over 15 amino acids. Germline CDR1 and CDR2: SGHTA and FQGNSA. CDR3 sequence: CASSLESSRSYEQYF. The CDR3 DNA is TGTGCCAGCAGCTTAGAGTCTAGCCGCTCCTACGAGCAGTACTTC.

This clone was detected once. The rearrangement joins TRBV6-5 to TRBJ2-7; weak D call: TRBD2 (6 bases). The CDR3 has 16 residues. The germline V and J ends were trimmed by 0 bases and 4 bases, with 16 bases remaining between them. The germline V gene encodes CDR1 MNHEY and CDR2 SVGAGI. The CDR3 loop is CASSYSRGLNTYEQYF. The CDR3 DNA is TGTGCCAGCAGTTACTCGCGGGGACTTAACACATACGAGCAGTACTTC.

This clone counts as medium-sized (0.01 to 0.1%). The genes are TRBV4-2 and TRBJ2-7; 9 bases align to TRBD2. CDR3 length: 17 residues. V lost 2 bases and J lost 0; bases outside the gene matches: 8. Per germline, CDR1 LGHNA and CDR2 YNFKEQ. The CDR3, as DNA: TGTGCCAGCAGCCAATACGCCGCGGGAGGGCCCTCCTACGAGCAGTACTTC. This codes for CASSQYAAGGPSYEQYF.

The V call is TRBV6-6, the J call TRBJ1-4; D unclear. V dropped 2 bases and J dropped 7 bases, with 14 bases sitting between them. There are 15 residues in the CDR3. Per the germline V gene, CDR1 is MNHNY and CDR2 is SVGAGI (reference sequence). The CDR3 here is CASSYPPGSGEKLFF. CDR3 nucleotides: TGTGCCAGCAGTTACCCCCCGGGATCGGGTGAAAAACTGTTTTTT.

This chain joins TRBV6-2 or TRBV6-3 and TRBJ2-1, with D maybe TRBD2 (6 bases). Trimming removed 2 bases at V and 9 bases at J, with 14 bases between. The length of the CDR3 is 14 residues. Germline lookup yields CDR1 MNHEY and CDR2 SVGEGT. The CDR3 loop is CASSYTLTSSEQFF. In DNA, the CDR3 is TGTGCCAGCAGTTACACACTAACTAGCTCTGAGCAGTTCTTC.

This clone was found a few times. The rearrangement uses TRBV2 and TRBJ2-7; 7 nucleotides align to TRBD1. Germline CDR1 and CDR2: SNHLY and FYNNEI. The CDR3 is 16 residues long. V lost 2 bases to trimming and J lost 4 bases; unmatched junction nucleotides: 11. Here the CDR3 DNA reads TGTGCCAGCAGTGAAACGGAGACAGGGAACAGGTACGAGCAGTACTTC. Amino acids: CASSETETGNRYEQYF.

This sequence joins TRBV7-2 and TRBJ2-2; TRBD2 agrees at 14 bases. V was clipped by 5 bases and J by 6 bases; unmatched bases: 5. The CDR3 spans 16 residues. CDR1 and CDR2 (germline): SGHTA, FQGNSA. CDR3 sequence reads: CASSHPGLAGAGELFF. The CDR3 DNA follows: TGTGCCAGCAGCCACCCGGGACTAGCGGGAGCCGGGGAGCTGTTTTTT.

J is TRBJ1-2 and V is TRBV18; 12 bases align to TRBD1. The CDR3 runs to 14 residues. CDR1 is KGHSH, CDR2 LQKENI, per germline. Unmatched junction bases numbered 8, after V lost 8 bases and J lost 7 bases. The CDR3 DNA reads TGTGCCAGCCTCCCGCCGGGACAGGGGGCTGGCTACACCTTC. It codes for CASLPPGQGAGYTF.

Only one count was recorded for this clone. The chain joins TRBV5-6 to TRBJ2-1, with D maybe TRBD2 (7 bases). The CDR3 spans 15 residues. Germline-derived CDR1 and CDR2 are SGHDT and YYEEEE. V lost 3 bases and J lost 2, with 12 bases in between. The CDR3: CASSWGAGAYNEQFF. The CDR3 DNA sequence: TGTGCCAGCAGCTGGGGGGCGGGAGCCTACAATGAGCAGTTCTTC.

The chain couples TRBV11-2 to TRBJ2-1, with 8 bases lining up with TRBD2. The CDR3 covers 15 residues. Germline values: CDR1 SGHAT, CDR2 FQNNGV. V gave up 5 bases and J gave up 2 bases; unmatched junction bases: 5. Here the CDR3 reads CASSPIAGTYNEQFF. Written as DNA, the CDR3 is TGTGCCAGCAGCCCCATAGCGGGAACCTACAATGAGCAGTTCTTC.

Here the CDR3 reads CASSSGTSGTWGELFF. Written as DNA, the CDR3 is TGTGCCAGCAGTTCCGGGACTAGCGGGACCTGGGGGGAGCTGTTTTTT. The chain couples TRBV7-8 to TRBJ2-2, with TRBD2 matching over 13 bases. There are 16 residues in the CDR3. Germline-derived CDR1 and CDR2 are SGHVS and FQNEAQ. V dropped 6 bases and J dropped 8; count of bases not matched to a gene: 9.

This clone showed up just a few times. The chain combines TRBV11-2 with TRBJ2-1; 7 bases fit TRBD2. Germline V gene sequence: CDR1 SGHAT, CDR2 FQNNGV. The CDR3 runs 14 residues. V shed 5 bases and J 3 bases; nucleotides not matched to a gene: 4. Here the CDR3 reads CASSGRADYNEQFF. CDR3 in DNA: TGTGCCAGCAGCGGGAGGGCCGACTACAATGAGCAGTTCTTC.

This chain uses TRBV6-4 with TRBJ2-7, with D possibly TRBD2 on 5 matching bases. V lost 8 bases to trimming and J lost 3 bases, with 14 bases between them. The CDR3 has 13 amino acids. Germline CDR1 MRHNA, CDR2 SNTAGT. CDR3 coding DNA: TGTGCCAGCCCTAGGGAGTTACTCTACGAGCAGTACTTC. Its protein product is CASPRELLYEQYF.

The V and J genes are TRBV19 and TRBJ2-6; D is perhaps TRBD1 (6 bases). The germline CDR1 and CDR2 sequences are LNHDA and SQIVND (reference sequence). The CDR3 spans 17 residues. V lost 5 bases, J lost 5 bases, and 19 bases lay in between. CDR3 bases: TGTGCCAGTAGTGCGACAGGCACGCTTCGTCGGGCCAACGTCCTGACTTTC. It specifies CASSATGTLRRANVLTF.

The chain uses TRBV11-2 and TRBJ2-5; the D is unclear. V lost 3 bases to trimming and J lost 9 bases, with 8 bases between them. CDR1 SGHAT and CDR2 FQNNGV come from the germline V gene. The CDR3 runs to 11 residues. This CDR3 is CASSFSYSQYF. In nucleotides, the CDR3 is TGTGCCAGCAGCTTTAGCTACTCCCAGTACTTC.